These T cell receptor beta chains were read from a single sample in a study of blood T cell repertoires in COVID-19. Clones were sequenced by immunoSEQ multiplex PCR, and TCRdb holds only the in-frame ones, with some missing. The sample shows 180,000 or so clones, approximately 89% of them seen only once. The sequencing sample was made of peripheral blood. Receptors originate from an older woman with acute or convalescent COVID-19. The CDR3 runs from the conserved cysteine through the conserved F or W. Fields, in order: CDR3 protein, V gene, J gene.

CDR3 protein: CASTRQPNEKLFF
V gene: TRBV28
J gene: TRBJ1-4

CDR3 protein: CASRPMGGKYGYTF
V gene: TRBV27
J gene: TRBJ1-2

CDR3 protein: CASSLLGSPLHF
V gene: TRBV28
J gene: TRBJ1-6

CDR3 protein: CASRLRVAGGPNTGELFF
V gene: TRBV5-1
J gene: TRBJ2-2

CDR3 protein: CATSDRGSTGELFF
V gene: TRBV24-1
J gene: TRBJ2-2

CDR3 protein: CAGGNSGNEQFF
V gene: TRBV10-2
J gene: TRBJ2-1

CDR3 protein: CASSDGSYEQYF
V gene: TRBV2
J gene: TRBJ2-7

CDR3 protein: CASSERGIGYTF
V gene: TRBV2
J gene: TRBJ1-2

CDR3 protein: CAIQGNSPLHF
V gene: TRBV2
J gene: TRBJ1-6

CDR3 protein: CASSYPRDRAPPQHF
V gene: TRBV6-5
J gene: TRBJ1-5

CDR3 protein: CASRPGLVETQYF
V gene: TRBV2
J gene: TRBJ2-5

CDR3 protein: CASSEAWGRFNEQFF
V gene: TRBV6-1
J gene: TRBJ2-1

CDR3 protein: CASSDHRGETQYF
V gene: TRBV6-4
J gene: TRBJ2-5

CDR3 protein: CASSQDYTGGPTPEFF
V gene: TRBV4-1
J gene: TRBJ2-1

CDR3 protein: CASSLRDRGEQYF
V gene: TRBV7-8
J gene: TRBJ2-7

CDR3 protein: CASSRIQGRYNSPLHF
V gene: TRBV28
J gene: TRBJ1-6

CDR3 protein: CASSVTTSGSRLDTQYF
V gene: TRBV9
J gene: TRBJ2-3

CDR3 protein: CASSLSQGYEQYF
V gene: TRBV18
J gene: TRBJ2-7

CDR3 protein: CASSENSNSGNTIYF
V gene: TRBV6-1
J gene: TRBJ1-3

CDR3 protein: CASSPSTGDQPQHF
V gene: TRBV18
J gene: TRBJ1-5

CDR3 protein: CASSLDVRTEAFF
V gene: TRBV7-9
J gene: TRBJ1-1

CDR3 protein: CSAREDRGYTF
V gene: TRBV20-1
J gene: TRBJ1-2

CDR3 protein: CASSLTGSSGTQYF
V gene: TRBV19
J gene: TRBJ2-5

CDR3 protein: CASSLPWQGLPGELFF
V gene: TRBV11-2
J gene: TRBJ2-2

CDR3 protein: CASSFTAGPTDTQYF
V gene: TRBV5-1
J gene: TRBJ2-3

CDR3 protein: CASSLYQPLDRGHNEQFF
V gene: TRBV7-3
J gene: TRBJ2-1

CDR3 protein: CASSPRGGGETQYF
V gene: TRBV7-9
J gene: TRBJ2-5

CDR3 protein: CASTLFVGQHTEAFF
V gene: TRBV28
J gene: TRBJ1-1

CDR3 protein: CASNLEGNEQFF
V gene: TRBV11-3
J gene: TRBJ2-1

CDR3 protein: CASTHATYGYTF
V gene: TRBV19
J gene: TRBJ1-2

CDR3 protein: CASSPRQASNTGELFF
V gene: TRBV19
J gene: TRBJ2-2

CDR3 protein: CASSQDAGGYGYTF
V gene: TRBV3-1/TRBV3-2
J gene: TRBJ1-2

CDR3 protein: CASSLRLAGGNEQFF
V gene: TRBV27
J gene: TRBJ2-1

CDR3 protein: CASSFLREDKNIQYF
V gene: TRBV5-6
J gene: TRBJ2-4

CDR3 protein: CASSQDRNSPNTEAFF
V gene: TRBV4-2
J gene: TRBJ1-1

CDR3 protein: CASSTGGHTEAFF
V gene: TRBV3-1/TRBV3-2
J gene: TRBJ1-1

CDR3 protein: CASSPRILGQDTGELFF
V gene: TRBV9
J gene: TRBJ2-2

CDR3 protein: CASSPPGGQPQHF
V gene: TRBV11-2
J gene: TRBJ1-5

CDR3 protein: CASSEYGEAFF
V gene: TRBV12-3/TRBV12-4
J gene: TRBJ1-1

CDR3 protein: CSARTGAPTGELFF
V gene: TRBV29-1
J gene: TRBJ2-2

CDR3 protein: CASSIKGLADEQYF
V gene: TRBV19
J gene: TRBJ2-7